Below are 21 T cell receptor beta chains sequenced from a single sample in a study of blood T cell repertoires in COVID-19. Clones were sequenced by immunoSEQ multiplex PCR, and TCRdb holds only the in-frame ones, with some missing. The sample has about 69,000 clones; nearly 90% are singletons. The sequencing input was peripheral blood. The receptors originated from a man aged 50 to 59 with acute or convalescent COVID-19.

The V and J genes are TRBV7-2 and TRBJ1-2, with 7 positions matching TRBD1. The CDR3 has 16 residues. Germline V gene data show CDR1 as SGHTA and CDR2 as FQGNSA. Germline trimming cut 2 bases from V and 3 bases from J; bases unmatched to any gene: 9. The CDR3 region is CASSLRWAGGDYGYTF. The CDR3 DNA reads as TGTGCCAGCAGCTTAAGGTGGGCAGGGGGAGACTATGGCTACACCTTC. Full variable domain (remainder filled in from reference TRBV7-2 and TRBJ1-2): GAGVSQSPSNKVTEKGKDVELRCDPISGHTALYWYRQSLGQGLEFLIYFQGNSAPDKSGLPSDRFSAERTGGSVSTLTIQRTQQEDSAVYLCASSLRWAGGDYGYTFGSGTRLTVV.

The rearrangement uses TRBV2 and TRBJ2-7; 9 bases fit TRBD2. The V segment lost 11 bases and the J segment 6 bases; nucleotides outside the gene matches: 14. This CDR3 comprises 14 residues. The V gene's germline CDR1 is SNHLY and CDR2 FYNNEI. CDR3 in amino acids: CAYNGLASPLEQYF. The CDR3 DNA reads as TGTGCCTACAACGGACTAGCGTCACCTCTCGAGCAGTACTTC.

This chain joins TRBV11-2 and TRBJ2-7, with D maybe TRBD1 (6 bases). Germline V gives CDR1 SGHAT, CDR2 FQNNGV. The CDR3 spans 16 residues. Trimming cost V 1 base and J 1 base, with 14 bases left between them. The CDR3: CASSLVGIQGSYEQYF. CDR3 DNA: TGTGCCAGCAGCTTAGTCGGGATCCAGGGGTCCTACGAGCAGTACTTC.

In its sample, this clone was seen once. This chain connects TRBV6-5 to TRBJ1-1; possible D gene TRBD1, 5 bases. Trimming took off 2 bases at V and 5 bases at J, with 15 bases between the two ends. The CDR3 has 15 residues. Germline loops: CDR1 MNHEY, CDR2 SVGAGI. CDR3 bases: TGTGCCAGCAGTTACGACGGTTATCGGGGGACTGAAGCTTTCTTT. Translated: CASSYDGYRGTEAFF.

Only a few counts were recorded for this clone. The V gene is TRBV18, the J gene TRBJ1-5; tentative D call: TRBD1 (6 bases). This CDR3 contains 16 residues. Deletions cut 2 bases from V and 11 bases from J, with 22 bases between. Germline V gene data show CDR1 as KGHSH and CDR2 as LQKENI. CDR3 DNA sequence: TGTGCCAGCTCACCAACCGGACAGTTCCCCCGAGGGTCCCAGCATTTT. This translates into CASSPTGQFPRGSQHF.

The genes are TRBV2 and TRBJ2-3; 8 bases map to TRBD2. This CDR3 comprises 15 residues. CDR1 is SNHLY, CDR2 FYNNEI, per germline. Trimming removed 3 bases from V and 3 bases from J; junction bases left unmatched: 5. The CDR3 DNA reads as TGTGCCAGCAGTGAGGCGGGAGGAAGTACAGATACGCAGTATTTT. It yields the protein CASSEAGGSTDTQYF. The variable domain in full, with the rest retrieved from reference TRBV2 and TRBJ2-3, is EPEVTQTPSHQVTQMGQEVILRCVPISNHLYFYWYRQILGQKVEFLVSFYNNEISEKSEIFDDQFSVERPDGSNFTLKIRSTKLEDSAMYFCASSEAGGSTDTQYFGPGTRLTVL.

The chain joins TRBV28 to TRBJ1-2, with 7 bases aligning to TRBD1. Germline lookup yields CDR1 MDHEN and CDR2 SYDVKM. Losses at the gene ends were 3 bases for V and 10 bases for J; bases not matched to a gene: 5. CDR3 length equals 12 residues. The DNA for the CDR3 is TGTGCCAGCAGTTTGAGACAGGGTCCCTACACCTTC. This encodes CASSLRQGPYTF.

This clone showed up just once. This chain joins TRBV6-1 and TRBJ2-6; D remains unclear. Germline CDR1 and CDR2: MNHNS and SASEGT. The CDR3 has 15 residues. The V end was cut by 1 base, the J end by 1 base, with 5 bases between. CDR3 sequence: CASSEVGSGANVLTF. CDR3 in DNA: TGTGCCAGCAGTGAAGTCGGTTCTGGGGCCAACGTCCTGACTTTC.

The rearrangement joins TRBV7-2 to TRBJ2-1, with 11 bases matching TRBD2. The CDR3 spans 16 residues. J lost 7 bases, V lost 2 bases, and 7 bases had no gene match. Looked up from germline, CDR1 is SGHTA and CDR2 is FQGNSA. CDR3: CASSLTSGRSLNEQFF. DNA for the CDR3: TGTGCCAGCAGCTTAACTAGCGGGAGATCTTTAAATGAGCAGTTCTTC. The variable domain in full, completed from reference TRBV7-2 and TRBJ2-1, reads GAGVSQSPSNKVTEKGKDVELRCDPISGHTALYWYRQSLGQGLEFLIYFQGNSAPDKSGLPSDRFSAERTGGSVSTLTIQRTQQEDSAVYLCASSLTSGRSLNEQFFGPGTRLTVL.

V is TRBV19 and J is TRBJ1-2; 7 nucleotides match TRBD1. V shed 4 bases and J 3 bases; nucleotides not matched to a gene: 5. The CDR3 has 14 residues. CDR1 is LNHDA and CDR2 is SQIVND in the germline V gene (reference sequence). CDR3 residues: CASSNRGMDYGYTF. As DNA, the CDR3 is TGTGCCAGTAGTAACAGGGGAATGGACTATGGCTACACCTTC.

This chain connects TRBV10-3 to TRBJ2-7; weak D call: TRBD2 (7 bases). The CDR3 totals 12 residues. V was cut by 3 bases and J by 5 bases, with 8 bases left in between. Germline V gives CDR1 ENHRY, CDR2 SYGVKD. The CDR3 loop reads CAISEGGDEQYF. In DNA form, the CDR3 reads TGTGCCATCAGTGAAGGGGGGGACGAGCAGTACTTC.

The gene calls are TRBV7-2 and TRBJ1-4; D is uncertain. V was cut by 6 bases and J by 0 bases, with 5 bases left in between. CDR1 and CDR2 from the germline V gene are SGHTA and FQGNSA. This CDR3 contains 13 residues. The CDR3 DNA reads TGTGCCAGCAGGCGTTCAACTAATGAAAAACTGTTTTTT. It is translated as CASRRSTNEKLFF.

The chain carries TRBV5-1 and TRBJ1-1, with 7 bases aligning to TRBD1. Germline V gene data show CDR1 as SGHRS and CDR2 as YFSETQ. The length of the CDR3 is 14 residues. Losses at the gene ends were 0 bases for V and 5 bases for J; bases not matched to a gene: 4. The CDR3 loop is CASSLGQGLTEAFF. In DNA form, the CDR3 reads TGCGCCAGCAGCTTGGGACAGGGTTTAACTGAAGCTTTCTTT.

The chain links TRBV6-5 to TRBJ1-1; no firm D call. Trimming removed 4 bases at V and 6 bases at J, with 15 bases between. Germline CDR1 reads MNHEY; CDR2 reads SVGAGI. The CDR3 is made up of 14 amino acids. CDR3 amino acids: CASSFTRFGAEAFF. The CDR3, as DNA: TGTGCCAGCAGTTTTACCCGGTTCGGGGCTGAAGCTTTCTTT.

The chain couples TRBV6-1 to TRBJ2-7; D uncertain. The CDR3 has 13 residues. The germline V gene has CDR1 MNHNS and CDR2 SASEGT. V gave up 2 bases and J gave up 5 bases, with 10 bases separating them. The CDR3 nucleotides read TGTGCCAGCAGTGAAATTTCGGCGGACGAGCAGTACTTC. Protein product: CASSEISADEQYF.

The V and J genes are TRBV19 and TRBJ1-5, with 9 bases fitting TRBD1. CDR1 LNHDA and CDR2 SQIVND come from the germline V gene (reference sequence). CDR3 length: 14 amino acids. V shed 6 bases and J 3 bases; nucleotides not matched to a gene: 3. The CDR3 coding sequence is TGTGCCAGTAGGACAGGGGGTCCCAATCAGCCCCAGCATTTT. This encodes CASRTGGPNQPQHF.

The genes are TRBV4-3 and TRBJ2-2, with D tentatively TRBD1 (5 bases). CDR3 size: 15 residues. V was shortened by 1 base and J by 3 bases, with 9 bases between the two germline ends. CDR1 and CDR2 (germline): LGHNA, YSLEER. CDR3 sequence (DNA): TGCGCCAGCAGCCAAGTGGACACCTACACCGGGGAGCTGTTTTTT. Protein product: CASSQVDTYTGELFF.

The chain couples TRBV11-2 to TRBJ1-2; TRBD1 might be the D (5 bases). CDR1 is SGHAT and CDR2 is FQNNGV in the germline V gene. The V gene lost 5 bases and the J gene lost 5 bases, with 9 bases spanning the gap. The CDR3 has 12 residues. CDR3 in DNA: TGTGCCAGCAGCCTGGACACTTATGGCTACACCTTC. It specifies CASSLDTYGYTF. Looking up the rest from reference TRBV11-2 and TRBJ1-2 gives the full variable domain: EAGVAQSPRYKIIEKRQSVAFWCNPISGHATLYWYQQILGQGPKLLIQFQNNGVVDDSQLPKDRFSAERLKGVDSTLKIQPAKLEDSAVYLCASSLDTYGYTFGSGTRLTVV.

This chain connects TRBV7-9 to TRBJ2-1, with TRBD2 identical over 11 bases. The V and J ends lost 5 bases and 3 bases, in that order; junction bases with no gene match: 9. Germline CDR1 is SEHNR and CDR2 is FQNEAQ (reference sequence). The CDR3 is 17 amino acids. CDR3 amino acids: CASSLGVAGGIYNEQFF. The CDR3 nucleotides read TGTGCCAGCAGCCTCGGGGTAGCGGGAGGGATCTACAATGAGCAGTTCTTC. The variable domain in full, with the rest retrieved from reference TRBV7-9 and TRBJ2-1, is DTGVSQNPRHKITKRGQNVTFRCDPISEHNRLYWYRQTLGQGPEFLTYFQNEAQLEKSRLLSDRFSAERPKGSFSTLEIQRTEQGDSAMYLCASSLGVAGGIYNEQFFGPGTRLTVL.

The genes are TRBV24-1 and TRBJ1-5, with 8 positions matching TRBD1. Germline values: CDR1 KGHDR, CDR2 SFDVKD. The ends lost 3 bases at V and 4 bases at J; junction bases unmatched: 7. CDR3 length: 16 residues. The CDR3 nucleotides read TGTGCCACCAGTGATGGGCAGGGGGCGGAGAATCAGCCCCAGCATTTT. Translation: CATSDGQGAENQPQHF.

J is TRBJ2-3 and V is TRBV7-2, with D unresolved. Per the germline V gene, CDR1 is SGHTA and CDR2 is FQGNSA. This CDR3 comprises 13 residues. V lost 5 bases, J lost 4 bases, and 10 bases lay in between. The CDR3 here is CASSEMTADTQYF. In DNA form, the CDR3 reads TGTGCCAGCAGCGAGATGACTGCAGATACGCAGTATTTT.